The 21 T cell receptor beta chains below come from one sample, sequenced in a study of CD8+CD57+ T cells in acquired aplastic anemia. Genomic DNA, serving as template, underwent TCR beta VDJ and CDR3 profiling. TCRdb itself ran the reads through MiXCR, one entry per CDR3 protein. The repertoire holds under 350,000 distinct CDR3 sequences, with 55% to 60% as singletons. Sequencing used sorted CD4+, CD8+, or CD8+CD57+ T cells (not recorded which) from PBMCs. The origin of the receptors is a human donor with severe aplastic anemia or a healthy control (not recorded which).

The rearrangement uses TRBV7-3 and TRBJ2-2; D possibly corresponds to TRBD2 (5 bases). This CDR3 comprises 14 residues. In germline, CDR1 is SGHTA, CDR2 FQGTGA. V lost 5 bases and J lost 9, with 16 bases in between. CDR3 in amino acids: CASSLKDSRWELFF. Here the CDR3 DNA reads TGTGCCAGCAGCCTTAAGGACTCGAGATGGGAGCTGTTTTTT.

For this clonotype: The junction differs from germline at one of its ends, possibly a read error. The CDR3 reads CSTRSMKGHQETQYF. The CDR3 DNA is TGCAGTACTAGAAGTATGAAGGGGCACCAAGAGACCCAGTACTTC. J is TRBJ2-5 and V is TRBV20-1; D assignment may be TRBD1 or TRBD2 (5 bases each). This CDR3 has 15 residues. The germline CDR1 and CDR2 sequences are DFQATT and SNEGSKA (reference sequence).

The chain combines TRBV5-8 with TRBJ1-1; TRBD1 agrees at 7 bases. V lost 5 bases, J lost 1 base, and 5 bases stayed unmatched. The CDR3 has 14 amino acids. The germline CDR1 and CDR2 sequences are SGHTS and YDEGEE. In nucleotides, the CDR3 is TGTGCCAGCAGTACGGGACAGACGAACACTGAAGCTTTCTTT. This codes for CASSTGQTNTEAFF.

The chain joins TRBV3-1 to TRBJ1-5; D is ambiguous. Trimming cost V 0 bases and J 0 bases, with 9 bases left between them. This CDR3 has 16 residues. The germline gives CDR1 LGHDT, CDR2 YNNKEL (reference sequence). The CDR3 nucleotides are TGTGCCAGCAGCCAAGATCTAATAGGTAGCAATCAGCCCCAGCATTTT. It is translated as CASSQDLIGSNQPQHF.

This clonotype appeared once. The chain joins TRBV20-1 to TRBJ2-7; no reliable D call. The CDR3 runs 14 residues. Trimming left V 1 base short and J 0 bases short, with 10 bases between. CDR1 DFQATT and CDR2 SNEGSKA come from the germline V gene (reference sequence). CDR3 region: CSARGAQLSYEQYF. The CDR3 DNA reads TGCAGTGCTAGAGGTGCACAGCTCTCCTACGAGCAGTACTTC.

The sample holds many counts of this clonotype. The rearrangement links TRBV7-8 to TRBJ1-5; the D is unclear. The CDR3 consists of 15 residues. Germline-derived CDR1 and CDR2 are SGHVS and FQNEAQ. Trimming removed 4 bases from V and 7 bases from J, with 17 bases in between. CDR3 nucleotides: TGTGCCAGCAGCTCCCAAGGGTATACTGCGCAGCCCCAGCATTTT. This sequence encodes CASSSQGYTAQPQHF.

This chain joins TRBV19 and TRBJ2-2, with 9 bases matching TRBD1. Germline assignment: CDR1 LNHDA and CDR2 SQIVND (reference sequence). The CDR3 is 14 residues long. J gave up 4 bases and V 11 bases, and 8 bases lay outside the gene matches. CDR3 amino acids: CACNRGRVTGELFF. The CDR3 DNA reads TGTGCCTGCAACAGGGGGCGAGTCACCGGGGAGCTGTTTTTT.

In this sample, this clonotype turned up once. V gene TRBV10-3 combines with J gene TRBJ2-7; D not resolved. In germline, CDR1 is ENHRY, CDR2 SYGVKD. The CDR3 is made up of 13 amino acids. V lost 3 bases and J lost 1, with 7 bases in between. The CDR3 DNA reads as TGTGCCATCAGTGATCGGCAGTCCTACGAGCAGTACTTC. It codes for CAISDRQSYEQYF.

V gene TRBV7-8 combines with J gene TRBJ2-1; 8 bases line up with TRBD2. The CDR3 totals 16 residues. The germline gives CDR1 SGHVS, CDR2 FQNEAQ. Trimming took 0 bases from V and 3 from J; bases not matched to a gene: 4. CDR3 sequence: CASSLALAVFYNEQFF. As DNA, the CDR3 is TGTGCCAGCAGCTTAGCACTAGCGGTATTCTACAATGAGCAGTTCTTC. Filled out from reference TRBV7-8 and TRBJ2-1, the complete variable domain reads GAGVSQSPRYKVAKRGQDVALRCDPISGHVSLFWYQQALGQGPEFLTYFQNEAQLDKSGLPSDRFFAERPEGSVSTLKIQRTQQEDSAVYLCASSLALAVFYNEQFFGPGTRLTVL.

In this sample, this clonotype turned up many times. The chain employs TRBV12-5 and TRBJ1-3; D remains unclear. Trimming shortened V by 6 bases and J by 2 bases, and 8 bases separated the two germline ends. The CDR3 is 13 residues long. Germline loops: CDR1 LGHNT, CDR2 FRNRAP. The CDR3 DNA reads as TGTGCTAGTGGCTTTAACACTGGAAACACCATATATTTT. Residues: CASGFNTGNTIYF.

Concerning this clonotype: One junction end disagrees with the germline gene, perhaps due to a read error. The CDR3, as DNA: TGCCCACTAAGTTTGATGGTGGGTTCACCCCTCCACTTT. It yields the protein CPLSLMVGSPLHF. The chain has TRBV14 and TRBJ1-6; no definite D call. This CDR3 is 13 amino acids long. Germline V gene sequence: CDR1 SGHDN, CDR2 FVKESK.

The genes are TRBV6-4 and TRBJ2-5; no firm D call. Germline values: CDR1 MRHNA, CDR2 SNTAGT. Trimming stripped 4 bases from V and 4 bases from J, with 13 bases between. The CDR3 spans 14 residues. This CDR3 reads CASSGGPESETQYF. CDR3 in DNA: TGTGCCAGCAGTGGGGGTCCAGAGTCAGAGACCCAGTACTTC.

This chain uses TRBV10-1 with TRBJ2-5; 12 positions match TRBD1. Trimming cost V 8 bases and J 4 bases; bases outside gene matches: 17. Germline-derived CDR1 and CDR2 are WNHNN and SYGVQD (reference sequence). The length of the CDR3 is 18 residues. The CDR3 protein is CASGSGTGGALGIETQYF. The CDR3 coding sequence is TGCGCCAGCGGGTCCGGGACAGGGGGCGCCTTAGGGATAGAGACCCAGTACTTC.

The chain uses TRBV15 and TRBJ1-5; D is possibly TRBD1 (5 bases). Trimming removed 4 bases at V and 4 bases at J, with 14 bases between. The germline V gene has CDR1 LNHNV and CDR2 YYDKDF (reference sequence). This CDR3 is 15 amino acids long. CDR3 sequence reads: CATSNHRDGNQPQHF. CDR3 in DNA: TGTGCCACCAGCAACCATAGGGACGGTAATCAGCCCCAGCATTTT.

The rearrangement links TRBV7-6 to TRBJ1-5, with 7 bases lining up with TRBD1. This CDR3 region has 15 residues. The germline V gene encodes CDR1 SGHVS and CDR2 FNYEAQ. The V gene end was trimmed by 8 bases and the J gene end by 2 bases; junction bases not matched to a gene: 9. The chain's CDR3 is CASAEGAWGNQPQHF. As DNA, the CDR3 is TGTGCCAGCGCCGAGGGGGCGTGGGGCAATCAGCCCCAGCATTTT.

Written as DNA, the CDR3 is TGTGCCAGCACTCAACAGGGCCGGAGCACAGATACGCAGTATTTT. Translation: CASTQQGRSTDTQYF. J is TRBJ2-3 and V is TRBV28; D might be TRBD1 (6 bases). V was cut by 7 bases and J by 0 bases, with 14 bases left in between. The germline V gene has CDR1 MDHEN and CDR2 SYDVKM. The CDR3 length is 15 residues.

This clonotype appeared many times. The chain carries TRBV11-1 and TRBJ2-2, with 12 nucleotides matching TRBD1. Germline V gene lookup returns CDR1 SGHAT and CDR2 FQDESV (reference sequence). J was trimmed by 6 bases and V by 5 bases; bases with no gene match: 4. This CDR3 contains 15 residues. The chain's CDR3 is CASSGRDRGPGELFF. The CDR3 DNA reads as TGTGCCAGCAGCGGGCGGGACAGGGGGCCCGGGGAGCTGTTTTTT.

This rearrangement joins TRBV7-9 to TRBJ2-6; maybe TRBD1 (6 bases). V gave up 3 bases and J gave up 0 bases, with 9 bases separating them. CDR3 length: 16 amino acids. Germline loops: CDR1 SEHNR, CDR2 FQNEAQ (reference sequence). The CDR3 region is CASSFQGGSGANVLTF. For the CDR3, the DNA is TGTGCCAGCAGCTTCCAAGGGGGCTCTGGGGCCAACGTCCTGACTTTC.

The V and J genes are TRBV7-8 and TRBJ2-1; D uncertain. Per the germline V gene, CDR1 is SGHVS and CDR2 is FQNEAQ. The CDR3 runs to 14 residues. Trimming took 5 bases from V and 7 from J, leaving 15 bases between them. DNA for the CDR3: TGTGCCAGCAGCACGAATTATGGGCTGAATGAGCAGTTCTTC. Protein: CASSTNYGLNEQFF.

V and J are TRBV2 and TRBJ1-3; no clear D. The length of the CDR3 is 13 residues. Per the germline V gene, CDR1 is SNHLY and CDR2 is FYNNEI. With 7 bases removed from V and 2 bases from J, the gap between germline ends came to 9 bases. The CDR3 protein is CASNPEPGNTIYF. CDR3 sequence (DNA): TGTGCCAGCAACCCGGAGCCTGGAAACACCATATATTTT.

This clonotype was recorded at least ten times. V usage is TRBV7-3 and J usage is TRBJ2-2; 9 bases agree with TRBD2. The CDR3 spans 15 residues. J gave up 6 bases and V 3 bases, and 5 bases lay outside the gene matches. Germline CDR1 is SGHTA and CDR2 is FQGTGA. The CDR3 is CASSFSSGVAGELFF. The CDR3 nucleotides are TGTGCCAGCAGCTTTTCTAGCGGGGTAGCCGGGGAGCTGTTTTTT.